The 9 T cell receptor beta chains reported below all come from one sample, sequenced in a study of blood T cell repertoires in COVID-19. The repertoire was sequenced with immunoSEQ multiplex PCR; TCRdb's copy has only in-frame clones and lacks some. There are about 310,000 clones in the sample; more than 75% occur only once, and 1% lies in the top ten. Sequencing input: peripheral blood. These receptors came from a man in his fifties with active or convalescent COVID-19.

The V call is TRBV18, the J call TRBJ2-3; 8 bases align to TRBD2. The CDR3 totals 15 residues. In germline, CDR1 is KGHSH, CDR2 LQKENI. J gave up 7 bases and V 0 bases, and 6 bases lay outside the gene matches. The CDR3 protein is CASSPPGLVRYTQYF. CDR3 nucleotide sequence: TGTGCCAGCTCACCACCGGGACTAGTTAGGTATACGCAGTATTTT.

V is TRBV10-3 and J is TRBJ2-1; 11 bases match TRBD2. V dropped 6 bases and J dropped 7; count of bases not matched to a gene: 8. Germline assignment: CDR1 ENHRY and CDR2 SYGVKD. There are 15 residues in the CDR3. The CDR3 is CAISLAGGPGNEQFF. The CDR3 DNA follows: TGTGCCATCAGCTTAGCGGGGGGGCCGGGAAATGAGCAGTTCTTC.

The chain uses TRBV19 and TRBJ1-4; D perhaps matches TRBD1 (6 bases). Trimming pared 5 bases from V and 3 bases from J, leaving 19 bases between. CDR1 is LNHDA and CDR2 is SQIVND in the germline V gene (reference sequence). CDR3 size: 17 residues. CDR3 coding DNA: TGTGCCAGTAGTGGACAGATCTACAGGGTTGCTAATGAAAAACTGTTTTTT. As protein: CASSGQIYRVANEKLFF.

V usage is TRBV29-1 and J usage is TRBJ2-7, with D maybe TRBD2 (7 bases). The germline CDR1 and CDR2 sequences are SQVTM and ANQGSEA. The length of the CDR3 is 20 residues. The V and J ends lost 4 bases and 1 base respectively, with 32 bases between them. DNA of the CDR3: TGCAGCGTTGTGTGGGACTTGTGGGGGCAGCCTTCCGGGAGGTCCTACGAGCAGTACTTC. It codes for CSVVWDLWGQPSGRSYEQYF.

This clone was seen once. V is TRBV18 and J is TRBJ1-5; 9 bases match TRBD1. This CDR3 is 16 amino acids long. Germline CDR1 is KGHSH and CDR2 is LQKENI. J gave up 1 base and V 1 base, and 2 bases lay outside the gene matches. The CDR3 DNA sequence: TGTGCCAGCTCACCACGACAGGGGGGAAGCAATCAGCCCCAGCATTTT. Translation gives CASSPRQGGSNQPQHF.

The rearrangement links TRBV6-2 or TRBV6-3 to TRBJ1-6; TRBD1 agrees at 7 bases. Germline V gene lookup returns CDR1 MNHEY and CDR2 SVGEGT. The CDR3 spans 15 residues. The V segment lost 6 bases and the J segment 3 bases; nucleotides outside the gene matches: 5. The CDR3 here is CASSDRELYNSPLHF. CDR3 in DNA: TGTGCCAGCAGCGACAGGGAACTCTATAATTCACCCCTCCACTTT.

This chain joins TRBV12-3 or TRBV12-4 and TRBJ2-7, with 7 bases that match TRBD1. The CDR3 loop spans 13 amino acids. The trim removed 10 bases at V and 6 bases at J, leaving 12 bases unmatched. Written as DNA, the CDR3 is TGTGCCATCACCAGGGGGACGACGGGCGAGCAGTACTTC. Translation gives CAITRGTTGEQYF.

The chain combines TRBV28 with TRBJ1-1; D is unresolved. The CDR3 spans 13 residues. The germline gives CDR1 MDHEN, CDR2 SYDVKM. Trimming cost V 4 bases and J 10 bases, with 16 bases left between them. CDR3 nucleotide sequence: TGTGCCAGCAGTTCACCGAGGGAGTTGGGAGCTTTCTTT. Translated, it gives CASSSPRELGAFF.

The J gene is TRBJ2-6, the V gene TRBV10-3; D unresolved. In germline, CDR1 is ENHRY, CDR2 SYGVKD. V gave up 4 bases and J gave up 1 base, with 8 bases separating them. The CDR3 spans 15 residues. The CDR3 region has the DNA TGTGCCATCAGTGGAGGTCATTCTGGGGCCAACGTCCTGACTTTC. It encodes CAISGGHSGANVLTF.